These 8 T cell receptor beta chains were all obtained from the same sample, sequenced in a study of control samples from healthy donors and cancer patients. Here immunoSEQ multiplex PCR was the method, and the copy in TCRdb shows in-frame clones only, minus some. The data show 150,000 to 200,000 clones, with just over 90% seen just once and more than 1.3% held by the top ten. Sequencing was performed on blood. The receptors were gathered from a man aged 25-45 years in good health.

This clone was seen a single time. This chain joins TRBV3-1 (or the pseudogene TRBV3-2) and TRBJ2-2; D remains ambiguous. This CDR3 is 10 amino acids long. The germline V gene encodes CDR1 LGHDT and CDR2 YNNKEL (reference sequence). Trimming pared 11 bases from V and 1 base from J, leaving 2 bases between. The CDR3 loop is CARNTGELFF. The DNA of the CDR3 is TGTGCCCGGAACACCGGGGAGCTGTTTTTT.

The J gene is TRBJ1-5, the V gene TRBV30; TRBD1 matches at 10 bases. CDR1 and CDR2 from the germline V gene are GTSNPN and SVGIG (reference sequence). This CDR3 has 15 amino acids. J was trimmed by 3 bases and V by 0 bases; bases with no gene match: 2. CDR3 bases: TGTGCCTGGAGTGTAGGGACAGGGGCCAATCAGCCCCAGCATTTT. This codes for CAWSVGTGANQPQHF. Together with reference TRBV30 and TRBJ1-5, the CDR3 gives the full variable domain: SQTIHQWPATLVQPVGSPLSLECTVEGTSNPNLYWYRQAAGRGLQLLFYSVGIGQISSEVPQNLSASRPQDRQFILSSKKLLLSDSGFYLCAWSVGTGANQPQHFGDGTRLSIL.

This chain links TRBV3-1 (or the pseudogene TRBV3-2) with TRBJ2-7; no definite D call. This CDR3 has 11 amino acids. Germline V gene sequence: CDR1 LGHDT, CDR2 YNNKEL (reference sequence). V was pared by 4 bases and J by 4 bases, with 5 bases between. CDR3 bases: TGTGCCAGCAGCCTGGAATACGAGCAGTACTTC. Translation: CASSLEYEQYF.

The chain couples TRBV10-3 to TRBJ2-3, with TRBD1 matching over 9 bases. The germline V gene has CDR1 ENHRY and CDR2 SYGVKD. CDR3 length: 16 residues. Trimming removed 6 bases from V and 0 bases from J; junction bases left unmatched: 7. This chain's CDR3 is CAIRPVQGASTDTQYF. The CDR3 DNA reads as TGTGCCATCAGGCCAGTACAGGGGGCGAGCACAGATACGCAGTATTTT.

This chain links TRBV6-2 or TRBV6-3 with TRBJ2-7; 8 nucleotides match TRBD1. The germline gives CDR1 MNHEY, CDR2 SVGEGT. This CDR3 has 14 residues. Trimming cost V 6 bases and J 4 bases; bases outside gene matches: 8. The CDR3 DNA reads TGTGCCAGCAGCCCGGAGACAGGGGAGTACGAGCAGTACTTC. Amino acids: CASSPETGEYEQYF.

This sequence joins TRBV6-5 and TRBJ1-2; D is possibly TRBD1 (6 bases). Deletions cut 2 bases from V and 3 bases from J, with 13 bases between. This CDR3 region has 15 residues. The germline CDR1 and CDR2 sequences are MNHEY and SVGAGI. This chain's CDR3 is CASSYGHRGDYGYTF. CDR3 sequence (DNA): TGTGCCAGCAGTTACGGTCATAGGGGGGACTATGGCTACACCTTC.

A remark on this clone: Other DNA sequences within the sample encode an identical CDR3. The rearrangement links TRBV28 to TRBJ1-2, with 11 bases that match TRBD1. Germline CDR1 MDHEN, CDR2 SYDVKM. V dropped 5 bases and J dropped 6; count of bases not matched to a gene: 2. The CDR3 extends over 13 amino acids. This CDR3 is CASSLGQGDGYTF. CDR3 in DNA: TGTGCCAGCAGTCTGGGACAGGGGGATGGCTACACCTTC.

This clone was picked up one time. The chain links TRBV5-8 to TRBJ1-6, with D uncertain. The CDR3 is 13 amino acids. Germline V gene lookup returns CDR1 SGHTS and CDR2 YDEGEE. Deletions cut 0 bases from V and 10 bases from J, with 8 bases between. The CDR3 sequence is CASSLARGSPLHF. The CDR3 region has the DNA TGTGCCAGCAGCTTGGCCAGAGGATCACCCCTCCACTTT.